This TCR beta chain was recorded in a study of cytomegalovirus exposure and HLA in healthy donors. PCR primers comprised 60 Vbeta and 13 Jbeta primers. Libraries were prepared by immunoSEQ multiplex PCR; TCRdb keeps only in-frame clonotypes and omits some of them. There are about 300,000 clones in the sample; roughly 88% occur only once, and 4% lies in the top ten. Trimming cost V 3 bases and J 15 bases; bases outside gene matches: 7. The CDR3 covers 12 residues. Germline loops: CDR1 LNHDA, CDR2 SQIVND (reference sequence). The TCR comes from a man aged 35-49 years in good health and CMV-seropositive. This chain connects TRBV19 to TRBJ2-1; 8 positions agree with TRBD2. The sequenced material came from PBMCs. CDR3 in amino acids: CASSITSGALFF. CDR3 bases: TGTGCCAGTAGTATTACTAGCGGAGCTTTGTTCTTC.